The 27 T cell receptor beta chains in this list originate from one sample, sequenced in a study of cytomegalovirus exposure and HLA in healthy donors. PCR primers comprised 60 Vbeta and 13 Jbeta primers. Clones were sequenced by immunoSEQ multiplex PCR, and TCRdb holds only the in-frame ones, with some missing. The top ten clones hold approximately 10% of a sample with about 120,000 clones, about 80% of them seen once. The material sequenced was PBMCs. The receptors derive from a man aged 25 to 45 in good health and CMV-seropositive.

A remark on this clone: At one end the junction does not follow the germline gene, possibly because of a read error. This chain uses TRBV6-1 with TRBJ2-6; weak D call: TRBD1 (5 bases). The CDR3 is 15 residues long. CDR1 MNHNS and CDR2 SASEGT come from the germline V gene. DNA for the CDR3: TGTGCCAGCACCCCAGGGTTGGAAGGGGCCAACGGCCTGACTTTC. Translation: CASTPGLEGANGLTF.

J is TRBJ2-7 and V is TRBV2, with D possibly TRBD1 on 6 matching bases. This CDR3 spans 13 amino acids. Germline CDR1 SNHLY, CDR2 FYNNEI. Trimming left V 3 bases short and J 3 bases short, with 9 bases between. The CDR3 coding sequence is TGTGCCAGCAGTGACACAGGGTACTACGAGCAGTACTTC. Translating it yields CASSDTGYYEQYF.

J is TRBJ2-1 and V is TRBV21-1; TRBD2 reflects the table's D call only, with no check against the DNA. TRBV21-1 is a pseudogene segment. The CDR3 runs 17 residues. As DNA, the CDR3 is TGTGCCAGCAGCAAAGGGGGACTAGCGGGGGCCTACAATGAGCAGTTCTTC. Its protein is CASSKGGLAGAYNEQFF.

The rearrangement uses TRBV27 and TRBJ1-2, with D possibly TRBD1 on 5 matching bases. V shed 8 bases and J shed 5 bases, with 18 bases lying between them. The CDR3 has 14 residues. Germline CDR1 reads MNHEY; CDR2 reads SMNVEV (reference sequence). CDR3 sequence (DNA): TGTGCCAGCGGAACCCCAGGGCTCGGGTATGGCTACACCTTC. It codes for CASGTPGLGYGYTF.

V usage is TRBV27 and J usage is TRBJ1-4, with D possibly matching TRBD1 (5 bases). V shed 4 bases and J shed 0 bases, with 6 bases lying between them. The V gene's germline CDR1 is MNHEY and CDR2 SMNVEV (reference sequence). The CDR3 totals 14 residues. CDR3 sequence reads: CASSWDSTNEKLFF. CDR3 sequence (DNA): TGTGCCAGCAGTTGGGACTCAACTAATGAAAAACTGTTTTTT.

The rearrangement joins TRBV11-3 to TRBJ2-7; 8 bases agree with TRBD1. Trimming cost V 5 bases and J 10 bases; bases outside gene matches: 10. Germline-derived CDR1 and CDR2 are SGHNT and YENEEA. The CDR3 length is 13 residues. In nucleotides, the CDR3 is TGTGCCAGCAGCCCGCGAGGACAGGGAATCCAGTACTTC. The encoded protein is CASSPRGQGIQYF.

The CDR3 sequence: CAIPAPSTGELFF. The CDR3 nucleotides read TGTGCCATCCCTGCCCCGAGCACCGGGGAGCTGTTTTTT. The chain recombines TRBV10-3 with TRBJ2-2; the D is unclear. CDR1 and CDR2 from the germline V gene are ENHRY and SYGVKD. This CDR3 has 13 amino acids. The V gene lost 8 bases and the J gene lost 4 bases, with 11 bases spanning the gap.

This rearrangement joins TRBV6-5 to TRBJ2-7, with D maybe TRBD2 (6 bases). CDR3 length: 13 amino acids. CDR1 is MNHEY and CDR2 is SVGAGI in the germline V gene. Trimming cost V 2 bases and J 3 bases, with 8 bases left between them. CDR3 DNA sequence: TGTGCCAGCAGTTACGGAGGGTTCTACGAGCAGTACTTC. It codes for CASSYGGFYEQYF.

The V gene is TRBV7-3, the J gene TRBJ1-1, with a weak D call TRBD1 (6 bases). The CDR3 loop spans 13 amino acids. Germline loops: CDR1 SGHTA, CDR2 FQGTGA. V lost 0 bases and J lost 10, with 12 bases in between. The CDR3 DNA follows: TGTGCCAGCAGCTTAACTAAGGACAGTCGAGCTTTCTTT. Translating gives CASSLTKDSRAFF. Full variable domain (remainder filled in from reference TRBV7-3 and TRBJ1-1): GAGVSQTPSNKVTEKGKYVELRCDPISGHTALYWYRQSLGQGPEFLIYFQGTGAADDSGLPNDRFFAVRPEGSVSTLKIQRTERGDSAVYLCASSLTKDSRAFFGQGTRLTVV.

The chain links TRBV5-1 to TRBJ2-7, with 8 nucleotides matching TRBD1. This CDR3 is 14 amino acids long. The V gene end was trimmed by 4 bases and the J gene end by 6 bases; junction bases not matched to a gene: 9. CDR1 SGHRS and CDR2 YFSETQ come from the germline V gene. CDR3 DNA: TGCGCCAGCAGCGAAGGACAGGGAATCTCCGAGCAGTACTTC. Amino acid sequence: CASSEGQGISEQYF.

The V gene is TRBV10-2, the J gene TRBJ1-5; a weak D match, TRBD1 (6 bases). Germline CDR1 reads WSHSY; CDR2 reads SAAADI. This CDR3 is 15 amino acids long. Trimming left V 6 bases short and J 7 bases short, with 19 bases between. The CDR3 loop is CASRGAGTARQPQHF. CDR3 DNA: TGCGCCAGCAGGGGGGCCGGGACCGCTAGGCAGCCCCAGCATTTT.

This rearrangement joins TRBV6-4 to TRBJ2-6; 7 bases align to TRBD1. V gave up 4 bases and J gave up 0 bases; unmatched junction bases: 0. The CDR3 is made up of 15 amino acids. Germline V lookup: CDR1 MRHNA, CDR2 SNTAGT. The CDR3 sequence is CASSGDSSGANVLTF. CDR3 DNA: TGTGCCAGCAGTGGGGACAGCTCTGGGGCCAACGTCCTGACTTTC.

The chain has TRBV7-6 and TRBJ2-2; D gene uncertain. The CDR3 length is 16 residues. The V and J ends lost 0 bases and 2 bases respectively, with 10 bases between them. Germline V gives CDR1 SGHVS, CDR2 FNYEAQ. CDR3 region: CASSLAWSVNTGELFF. The CDR3 DNA is TGTGCCAGCAGCTTAGCATGGAGCGTCAACACCGGGGAGCTGTTTTTT. Drawing the rest from reference TRBV7-6 and TRBJ2-2, the complete variable domain is GAGVSQSPRYKVTKRGQDVALRCDPISGHVSLYWYRQALGQGPEFLTYFNYEAQQDKSGLPNDRFSAERPEGSISTLTIQRTEQRDSAMYRCASSLAWSVNTGELFFGEGSRLTVL.

This clone has only a few counts. Given the absence of the conserved phenylalanine or tryptophan at the CDR3 end, a read error is likely. It is unclear where the CDR3 begins or ends on the DNA, so no DNA is shown, and the CDR3 is as TCRdb lists it. The chain joins TRBV28 to TRBJ1-2; the D segment call TRBD1 is taken from the table without a DNA check. The germline V gene encodes CDR1 MDHEN and CDR2 SYDVKM. The CDR3 extends over 13 residues, inclusive of both ends. CDR3 protein: CASSLGQRDRGEL.

The V and J genes are TRBV6-4 and TRBJ2-2, with 9 nucleotides matching TRBD2. Germline CDR1 reads MRHNA; CDR2 reads SNTAGT. This CDR3 comprises 13 residues. Trimming took 4 bases from V and 14 from J; bases not matched to a gene: 8. CDR3 DNA: TGTGCCAGCAGTGTCAGTAGCGGGGGTCATCTGTTTTTT. Its protein is CASSVSSGGHLFF.

This clone was detected once. The chain links TRBV6-5 to TRBJ2-7; TRBD2 agrees at 9 bases. Germline V gene lookup returns CDR1 MNHEY and CDR2 SVGAGI. Losses at the gene ends were 2 bases for V and 7 bases for J; bases not matched to a gene: 9. CDR3 length equals 15 residues. The CDR3 loop is CASSYGAGGRREQYF. In DNA form, the CDR3 reads TGTGCCAGCAGTTACGGAGCGGGGGGAAGGCGGGAGCAGTACTTC.

This clone was picked up a small number of times. The chain carries TRBV5-1 and TRBJ2-7; 8 bases map to TRBD2. V trimming: 4 bases; J trimming: 7 bases; junction bases outside the gene matches: 7. CDR3 length equals 13 residues. Germline CDR1 reads SGHRS; CDR2 reads YFSETQ. The CDR3 bases are TGCGCCAGCAGCGCGGAGCGGGGGCGGGAGCAGTACTTC. Translation gives CASSAERGREQYF.

The J gene is TRBJ2-2, the V gene TRBV4-1; a possible D gene is TRBD2 (6 bases). CDR1 and CDR2 (germline): MGHRA, YSYEKL. Trimming removed 3 bases at V and 5 bases at J, with 19 bases between. The CDR3 contains 17 residues. CDR3: CASSQELAPSRTGELFF. DNA for the CDR3: TGCGCCAGCAGCCAGGAACTAGCCCCAAGTAGAACCGGGGAGCTGTTTTTT.

Of note for this clone: The junction differs from germline at one of its ends, possibly a read error. This rearrangement joins TRBV5-5 to TRBJ1-2, with D perhaps matching TRBD1 (5 bases). Germline loops: CDR1 SGHKS, CDR2 YYEKEE (reference sequence). The CDR3 is made up of 11 amino acids. The CDR3 sequence: CASSSPGLPYF. Written as DNA, the CDR3 is TGTGCCAGCAGCTCCCCGGGACTGCCCTACTTC.

The rearrangement uses TRBV19 and TRBJ2-5; perhaps TRBD1 as D (5 bases). Germline V CDR1 and CDR2: LNHDA, SQIVND (reference sequence). The CDR3 is made up of 15 amino acids. Trimming removed 5 bases from V and 1 base from J, with 14 bases in between. The CDR3 region is CASSSRVGFQETQYF. The CDR3 coding sequence is TGTGCCAGTAGTTCCAGGGTAGGGTTCCAAGAGACCCAGTACTTC.

The chain joins TRBV7-8 to TRBJ2-7; 16 bases are shared with TRBD2. J was trimmed by 8 bases and V by 5 bases; bases with no gene match: 9. There are 16 residues in the CDR3. Germline loops: CDR1 SGHVS, CDR2 FQNEAQ. The CDR3 protein is CASSGTSGGESWQQYF. As DNA, the CDR3 is TGTGCCAGCAGCGGGACTAGCGGGGGGGAATCTTGGCAGCAGTACTTC.

This clone has more than one count but fewer than ten. This chain uses TRBV11-3 with TRBJ2-1; 7 positions agree with TRBD1. The CDR3 length is 15 residues. Looked up from germline, CDR1 is SGHNT and CDR2 is YENEEA. V shed 0 bases, J shed 7 bases, and the junction held 6 bases outside the gene matches. DNA for the CDR3: TGTGCCAGCAGCTTAGAGGCTAGGGGGCGGAATGAGCAGTTCTTC. The encoded protein is CASSLEARGRNEQFF.

Here the CDR3 reads CASSVGWTPLGTEAFF. CDR3 sequence (DNA): TGTGCCAGCAGCGTAGGGTGGACTCCTTTGGGGACTGAAGCTTTCTTT. The chain joins TRBV9 to TRBJ1-1, with D unclear. The ends were cut back, 0 bases at V and 5 bases at J, with 17 bases in the middle. CDR1 is SGDLS and CDR2 is YYNGEE in the germline V gene. The CDR3 runs 16 residues.

This chain connects TRBV6-6 to TRBJ2-7, with 7 bases fitting TRBD1. The germline gives CDR1 MNHNY, CDR2 SVGAGI (reference sequence). Trimming at V came to 5 bases and at J to 0 bases, leaving 4 bases not matched to a gene. The CDR3 is 14 residues long. The CDR3 sequence is CASSLRDSSYEQYF. Written as DNA, the CDR3 is TGTGCCAGCAGTCTCCGGGACAGCTCCTACGAGCAGTACTTC.

In this sample, this clone turned up a few times. The chain recombines TRBV19 with TRBJ1-5; TRBD1 might be the D (5 bases). The CDR3 runs to 16 residues. Germline V gives CDR1 LNHDA, CDR2 SQIVND (reference sequence). Trimming stripped 4 bases from V and 4 bases from J, with 17 bases between. The CDR3 is CASSTSTFGGNQPQHF. The DNA of the CDR3 is TGTGCCAGTAGTACTTCGACATTCGGGGGAAATCAGCCCCAGCATTTT.

The CDR3 sequence is CASRQDRTRNSPLHF. CDR3 coding DNA: TGTGCCAGCAGACAAGACAGGACACGTAATTCACCCCTCCACTTT. The chain has TRBV6-4 and TRBJ1-6; TRBD1 might be the D (6 bases). CDR1 MRHNA and CDR2 SNTAGT come from the germline V gene. V lost 6 bases, J lost 6 bases, and 15 bases lay in between. The CDR3 is made up of 15 amino acids.

The rearrangement links TRBV2 to TRBJ2-5; TRBD2 agrees at 9 bases. V was clipped by 6 bases and J by 2 bases; unmatched bases: 13. The CDR3 contains 17 residues. Germline CDR1 and CDR2: SNHLY and FYNNEI. CDR3 nucleotide sequence: TGTGCCAGCAGCCGAAATAGTGCTAGCGGGGCTCAAGAGACCCAGTACTTC. Amino acid sequence: CASSRNSASGAQETQYF.